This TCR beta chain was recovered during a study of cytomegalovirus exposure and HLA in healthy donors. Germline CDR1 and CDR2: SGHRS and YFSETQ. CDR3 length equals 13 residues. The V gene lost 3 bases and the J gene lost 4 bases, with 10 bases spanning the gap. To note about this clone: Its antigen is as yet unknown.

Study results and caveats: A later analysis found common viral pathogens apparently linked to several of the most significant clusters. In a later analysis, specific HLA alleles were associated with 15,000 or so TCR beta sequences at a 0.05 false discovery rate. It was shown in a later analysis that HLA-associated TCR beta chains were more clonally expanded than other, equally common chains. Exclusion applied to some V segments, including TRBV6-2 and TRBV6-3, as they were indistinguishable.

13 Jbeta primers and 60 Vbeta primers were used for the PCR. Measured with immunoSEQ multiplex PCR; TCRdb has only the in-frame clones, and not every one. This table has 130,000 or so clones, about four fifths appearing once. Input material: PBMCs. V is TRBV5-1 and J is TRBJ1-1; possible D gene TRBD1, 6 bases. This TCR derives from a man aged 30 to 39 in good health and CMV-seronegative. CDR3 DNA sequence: TGCGCCAGCAGCTCTATGACAGGCACTGAAGCTTTCTTT. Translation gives CASSSMTGTEAFF. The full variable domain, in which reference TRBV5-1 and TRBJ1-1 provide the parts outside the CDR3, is KAGVTQTPRYLIKTRGQQVTLSCSPISGHRSVSWYQQTPGQGLQFLFEYFSETQRNKGNFPGRFSGRQFSNSRSEMNVSTLELGDSALYLCASSSMTGTEAFFGQGTRLTVV.